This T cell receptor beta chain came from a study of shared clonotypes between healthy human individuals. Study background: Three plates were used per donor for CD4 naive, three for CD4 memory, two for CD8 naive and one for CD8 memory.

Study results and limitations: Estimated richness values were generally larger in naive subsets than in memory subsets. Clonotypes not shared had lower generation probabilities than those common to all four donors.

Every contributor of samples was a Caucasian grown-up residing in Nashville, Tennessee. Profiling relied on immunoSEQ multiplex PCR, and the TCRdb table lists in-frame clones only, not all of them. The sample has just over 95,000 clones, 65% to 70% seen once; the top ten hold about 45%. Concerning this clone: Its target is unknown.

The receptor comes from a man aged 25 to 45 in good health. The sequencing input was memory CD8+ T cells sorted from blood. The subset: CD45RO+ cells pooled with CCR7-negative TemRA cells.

This CDR3 is CASSVPTSGRTHNEQFF. CDR3 DNA: TGTGCCAGCAGCGTACCTACTAGCGGGAGGACCCACAATGAGCAGTTCTTC. V gene TRBV9 combines with J gene TRBJ2-1, with 12 nucleotides matching TRBD2. The ends lost 1 base at V and 5 bases at J; junction bases unmatched: 7. The germline V gene has CDR1 SGDLS and CDR2 YYNGEE. This CDR3 has 17 amino acids.